These 2 T cell receptor beta chains were all obtained from the same sample, sequenced in a study of T-cell reconstitution after alpha-beta-depleted transplantation in children. Unique molecular identifiers were built into the TCRbeta library. TCRdb independently ran MiXCR on the PCR reads; one entry per CDR3 protein. The data hold about 230,000 distinct CDR3 sequences, with 9.7% observed a single time. The sample in question was PBMCs from the stem cell graft donor, obtained from the stem cell graft. Receptor source: a human donor who donated a stem cell graft to a child with SCID.

There are many counts of this clonotype. The chain links TRBV12-3 or TRBV12-4 to TRBJ2-2; D not certain. The ends were cut back, 6 bases at V and 8 bases at J, with 10 bases in the middle. The CDR3 contains 12 residues. Here the CDR3 reads CASSPFWGELFF. CDR3 nucleotide sequence: TGTGCCAGCAGCCCTTTTTGGGGGGAGCTGTTTTTT.

This clonotype was counted at least ten times. The chain links TRBV27 to TRBJ1-4; 8 bases fit TRBD1. The V and J ends lost 3 bases and 0 bases, in that order; junction bases with no gene match: 15. There are 20 residues in the CDR3. The germline V gene has CDR1 MNHEY and CDR2 SMNVEV (reference sequence). CDR3 region: CASSFLGHGTGPSTNEKLFF. The DNA of the CDR3 is TGTGCCAGCAGTTTCTTGGGCCACGGGACAGGACCTTCAACTAATGAAAAACTGTTTTTT.